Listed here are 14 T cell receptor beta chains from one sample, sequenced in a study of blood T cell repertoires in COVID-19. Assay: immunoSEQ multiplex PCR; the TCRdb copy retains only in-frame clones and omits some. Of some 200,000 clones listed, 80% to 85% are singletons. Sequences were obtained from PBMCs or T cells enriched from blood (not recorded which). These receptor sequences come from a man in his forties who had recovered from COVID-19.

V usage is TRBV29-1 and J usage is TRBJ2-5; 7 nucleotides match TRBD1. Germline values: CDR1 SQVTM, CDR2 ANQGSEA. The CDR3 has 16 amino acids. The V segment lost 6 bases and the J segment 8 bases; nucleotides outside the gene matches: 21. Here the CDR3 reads CSVDKAGPGGPGTQYF. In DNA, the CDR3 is TGCAGCGTAGACAAAGCTGGGCCAGGGGGTCCAGGAACCCAGTACTTC.

The CDR3 DNA sequence: TGCGCCAGCAGGGGACTAGCGGGGGACAGGGGGCGCACAGATACGCAGTATTTT. Translation gives CASRGLAGDRGRTDTQYF. This rearrangement joins TRBV10-2 to TRBJ2-3; 14 nucleotides align to TRBD2. This CDR3 contains 18 residues. V was clipped by 6 bases and J by 1 base; unmatched bases: 9. Germline CDR1 WSHSY, CDR2 SAAADI.

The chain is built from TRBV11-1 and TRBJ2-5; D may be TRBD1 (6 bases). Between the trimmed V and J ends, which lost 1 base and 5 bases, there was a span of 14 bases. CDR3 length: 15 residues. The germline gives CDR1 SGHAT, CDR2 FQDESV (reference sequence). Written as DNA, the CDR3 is TGTGCCAGCAGCTTAGGACAGGTAGTACAGGAGACCCAGTACTTC. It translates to CASSLGQVVQETQYF.

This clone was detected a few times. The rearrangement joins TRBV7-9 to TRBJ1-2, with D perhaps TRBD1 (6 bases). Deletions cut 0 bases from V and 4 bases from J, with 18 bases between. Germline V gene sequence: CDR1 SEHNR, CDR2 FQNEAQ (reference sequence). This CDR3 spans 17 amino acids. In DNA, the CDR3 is TGTGCCAGCAGCTTAGCGGGGGCGCAGGGGATCATCTATGGCTACACCTTC. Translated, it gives CASSLAGAQGIIYGYTF. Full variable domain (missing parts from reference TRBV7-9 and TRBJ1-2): DTGVSQNPRHKITKRGQNVTFRCDPISEHNRLYWYRQTLGQGPEFLTYFQNEAQLEKSRLLSDRFSAERPKGSFSTLEIQRTEQGDSAMYLCASSLAGAQGIIYGYTFGSGTRLTVV.

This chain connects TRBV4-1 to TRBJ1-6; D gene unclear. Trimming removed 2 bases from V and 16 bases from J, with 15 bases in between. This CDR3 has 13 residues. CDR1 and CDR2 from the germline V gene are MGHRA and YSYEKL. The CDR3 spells CASSQTRAGGLHF. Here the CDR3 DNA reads TGCGCCAGCAGCCAAACTCGGGCAGGAGGACTCCACTTT.

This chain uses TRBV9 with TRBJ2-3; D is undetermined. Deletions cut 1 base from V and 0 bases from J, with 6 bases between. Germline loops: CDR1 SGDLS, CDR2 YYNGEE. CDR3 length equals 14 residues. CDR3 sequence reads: CASSVIPSTDTQYF. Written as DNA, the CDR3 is TGTGCCAGCAGCGTAATCCCTAGCACAGATACGCAGTATTTT.

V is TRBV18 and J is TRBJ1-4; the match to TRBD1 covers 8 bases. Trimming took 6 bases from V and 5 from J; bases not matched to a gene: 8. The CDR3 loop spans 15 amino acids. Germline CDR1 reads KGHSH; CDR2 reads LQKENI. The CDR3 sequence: CASSDGTGPNEKLFF. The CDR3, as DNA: TGTGCCAGCTCGGACGGGACAGGTCCCAATGAAAAACTGTTTTTT. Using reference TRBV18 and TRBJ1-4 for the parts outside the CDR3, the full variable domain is NAGVMQNPRHLVRRRGQEARLRCSPMKGHSHVYWYRQLPEEGLKFMVYLQKENIIDESGMPKERFSAEFPKEGPSILRIQQVVRGDSAAYFCASSDGTGPNEKLFFGSGTQLSVL.

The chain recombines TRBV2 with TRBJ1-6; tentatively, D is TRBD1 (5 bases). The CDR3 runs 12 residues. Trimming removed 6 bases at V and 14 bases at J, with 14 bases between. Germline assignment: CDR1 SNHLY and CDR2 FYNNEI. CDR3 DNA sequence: TGTGCCAGCAGCCCAACAGGCCCCACCCTCCACTTT. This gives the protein CASSPTGPTLHF.

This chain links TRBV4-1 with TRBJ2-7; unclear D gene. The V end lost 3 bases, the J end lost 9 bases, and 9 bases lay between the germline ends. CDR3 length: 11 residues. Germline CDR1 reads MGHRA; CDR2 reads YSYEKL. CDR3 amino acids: CASSQASRQYF. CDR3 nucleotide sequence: TGCGCCAGCAGCCAGGCTAGTCGGCAGTACTTC.

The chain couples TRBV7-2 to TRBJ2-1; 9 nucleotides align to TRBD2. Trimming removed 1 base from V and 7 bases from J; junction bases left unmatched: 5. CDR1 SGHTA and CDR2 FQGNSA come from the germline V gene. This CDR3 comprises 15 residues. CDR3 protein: CASSLDRSGGNEQFF. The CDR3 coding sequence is TGTGCCAGCAGCTTAGATCGTAGCGGGGGTAATGAGCAGTTCTTC.

CDR3 loop: CATIKSGDYGYTF. The CDR3 nucleotides are TGTGCCACTATTAAATCGGGGGACTATGGCTACACCTTC. This rearrangement joins TRBV10-3 to TRBJ1-2; a weak D match, TRBD1 (5 bases). V was shortened by 10 bases and J by 3 bases, with 15 bases between the two germline ends. Per the germline V gene, CDR1 is ENHRY and CDR2 is SYGVKD. This CDR3 is built from 13 residues.

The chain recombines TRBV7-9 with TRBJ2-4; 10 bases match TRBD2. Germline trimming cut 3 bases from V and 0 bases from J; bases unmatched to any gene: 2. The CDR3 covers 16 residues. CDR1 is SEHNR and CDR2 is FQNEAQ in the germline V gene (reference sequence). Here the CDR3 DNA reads TGTGCCAGCAGCTTGCGACTAGCGGGAGCCAAAAACATTCAGTACTTC. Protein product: CASSLRLAGAKNIQYF.

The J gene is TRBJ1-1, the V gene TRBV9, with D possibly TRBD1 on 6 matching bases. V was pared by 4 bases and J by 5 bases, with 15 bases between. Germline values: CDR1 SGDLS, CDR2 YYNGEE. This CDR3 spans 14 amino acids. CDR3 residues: CASSLRTEGTEAFF. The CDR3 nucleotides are TGTGCCAGCAGCCTTAGGACAGAGGGGACTGAAGCTTTCTTT.

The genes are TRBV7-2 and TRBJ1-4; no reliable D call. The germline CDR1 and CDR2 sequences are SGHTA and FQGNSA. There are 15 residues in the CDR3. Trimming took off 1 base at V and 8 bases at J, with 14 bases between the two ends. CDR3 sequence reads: CASSLGTIWREKLFF. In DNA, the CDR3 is TGTGCCAGCAGCTTAGGGACTATATGGCGAGAAAAACTGTTTTTT.